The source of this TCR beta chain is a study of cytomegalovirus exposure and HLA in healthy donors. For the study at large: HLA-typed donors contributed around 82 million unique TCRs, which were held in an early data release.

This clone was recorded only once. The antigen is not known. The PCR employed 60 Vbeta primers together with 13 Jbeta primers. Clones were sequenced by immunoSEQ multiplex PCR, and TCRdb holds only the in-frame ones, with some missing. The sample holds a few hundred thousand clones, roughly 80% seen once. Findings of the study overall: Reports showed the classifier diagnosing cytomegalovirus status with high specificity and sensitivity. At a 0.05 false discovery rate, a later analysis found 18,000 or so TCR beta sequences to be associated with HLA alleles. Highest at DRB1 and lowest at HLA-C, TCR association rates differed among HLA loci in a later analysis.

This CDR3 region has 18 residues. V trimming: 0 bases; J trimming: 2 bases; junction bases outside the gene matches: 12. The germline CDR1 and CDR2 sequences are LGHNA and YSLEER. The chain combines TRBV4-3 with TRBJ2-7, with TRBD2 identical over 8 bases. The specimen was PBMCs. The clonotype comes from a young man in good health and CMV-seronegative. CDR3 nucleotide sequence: TGCGCCAGCAGCCAAGAGCGCCCGGGACTAGTAATCCCCTACGAGCAGTACTTC. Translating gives CASSQERPGLVIPYEQYF.